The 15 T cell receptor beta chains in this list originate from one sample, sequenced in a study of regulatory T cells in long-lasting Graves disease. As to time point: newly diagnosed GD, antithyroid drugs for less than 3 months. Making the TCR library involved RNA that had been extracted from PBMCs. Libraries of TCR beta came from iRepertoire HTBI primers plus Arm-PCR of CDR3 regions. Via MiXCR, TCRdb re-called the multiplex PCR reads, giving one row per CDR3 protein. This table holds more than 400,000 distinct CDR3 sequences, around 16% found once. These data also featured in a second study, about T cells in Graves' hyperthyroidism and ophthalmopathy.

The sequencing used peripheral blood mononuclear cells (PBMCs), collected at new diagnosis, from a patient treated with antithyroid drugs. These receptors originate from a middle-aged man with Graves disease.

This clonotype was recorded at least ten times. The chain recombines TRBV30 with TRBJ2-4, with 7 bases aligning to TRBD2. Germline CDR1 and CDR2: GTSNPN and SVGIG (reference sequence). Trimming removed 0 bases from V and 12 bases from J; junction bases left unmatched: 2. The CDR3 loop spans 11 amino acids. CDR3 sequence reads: CAWSVAGDQYF. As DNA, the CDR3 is TGTGCCTGGAGTGTTGCGGGAGATCAGTACTTC.

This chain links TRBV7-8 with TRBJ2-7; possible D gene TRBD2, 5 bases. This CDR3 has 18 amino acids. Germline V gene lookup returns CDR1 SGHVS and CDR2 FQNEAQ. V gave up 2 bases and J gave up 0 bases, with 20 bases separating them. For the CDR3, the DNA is TGTGCCAGCAGCTTAAGTCGGCTGGGAGCCGAATACTCCTACGAGCAGTACTTC. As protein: CASSLSRLGAEYSYEQYF.

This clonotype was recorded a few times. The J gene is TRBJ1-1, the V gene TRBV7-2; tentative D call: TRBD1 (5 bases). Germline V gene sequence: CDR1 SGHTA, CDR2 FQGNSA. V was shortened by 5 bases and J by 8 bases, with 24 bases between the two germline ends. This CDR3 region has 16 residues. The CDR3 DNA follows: TGTGCCAGCAGCAAATATTATCCCGGGACGGCGGGGGAAGCTTTCTTT. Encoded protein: CASSKYYPGTAGEAFF.

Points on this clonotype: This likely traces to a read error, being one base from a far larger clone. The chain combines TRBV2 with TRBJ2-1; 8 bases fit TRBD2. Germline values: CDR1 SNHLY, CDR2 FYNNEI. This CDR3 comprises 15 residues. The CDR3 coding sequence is TGTGCCGGCAGCCCACTAGGAGCGGGAGTATTTGAGCAGTTCTTC. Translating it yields CAGSPLGAGVFEQFF.

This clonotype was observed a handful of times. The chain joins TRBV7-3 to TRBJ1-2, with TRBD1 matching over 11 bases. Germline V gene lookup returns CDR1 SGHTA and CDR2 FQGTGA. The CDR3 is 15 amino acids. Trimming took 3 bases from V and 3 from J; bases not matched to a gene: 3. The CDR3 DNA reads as TGTGCCAGCAGCTTGGGGACAGGGGGGGACTATGGCTACACCTTC. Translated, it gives CASSLGTGGDYGYTF.

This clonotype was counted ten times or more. The CDR3 here is CASSPDTMIGIQYF. The CDR3 DNA reads as TGTGCCAGCAGCCCCGACACGATGATCGGCATTCAGTACTTC. The V call is TRBV7-2, the J call TRBJ2-4, with no clear D. CDR3 size: 14 residues. From germline, CDR1 is SGHTA and CDR2 FQGNSA. V was shortened by 5 bases and J by 9 bases, with 17 bases between the two germline ends. Full variable domain (outside the CDR3, taken from reference TRBV7-2 and TRBJ2-4): GAGVSQSPSNKVTEKGKDVELRCDPISGHTALYWYRQSLGQGLEFLIYFQGNSAPDKSGLPSDRFSAERTGGSVSTLTIQRTQQEDSAVYLCASSPDTMIGIQYFGAGTRLSVL.

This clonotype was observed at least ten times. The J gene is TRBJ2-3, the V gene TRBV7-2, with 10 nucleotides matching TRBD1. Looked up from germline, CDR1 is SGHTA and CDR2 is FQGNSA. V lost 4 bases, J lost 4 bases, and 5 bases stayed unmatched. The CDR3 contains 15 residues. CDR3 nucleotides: TGTGCCAGCAGCTACGGACAGGGGGGGTCAGATACGCAGTATTTT. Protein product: CASSYGQGGSDTQYF.

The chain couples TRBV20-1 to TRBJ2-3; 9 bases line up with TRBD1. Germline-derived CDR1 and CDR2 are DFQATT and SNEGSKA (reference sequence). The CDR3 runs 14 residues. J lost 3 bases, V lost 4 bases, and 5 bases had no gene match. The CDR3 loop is CSAKKQGATDTQYF. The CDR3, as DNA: TGCAGTGCTAAGAAACAGGGGGCTACAGATACGCAGTATTTT.

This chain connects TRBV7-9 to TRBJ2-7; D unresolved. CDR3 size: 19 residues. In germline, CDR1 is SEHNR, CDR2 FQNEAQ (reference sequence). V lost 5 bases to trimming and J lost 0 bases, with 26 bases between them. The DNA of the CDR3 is TGTGCCAGCAGCCAAGCCCCGGCTCCCTGGCGTAAGAGCTCCTACGAGCAGTACTTC. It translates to CASSQAPAPWRKSSYEQYF.

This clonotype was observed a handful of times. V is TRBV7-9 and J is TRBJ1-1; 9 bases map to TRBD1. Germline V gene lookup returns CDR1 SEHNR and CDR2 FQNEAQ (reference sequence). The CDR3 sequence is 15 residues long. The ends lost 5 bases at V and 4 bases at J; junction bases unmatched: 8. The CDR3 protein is CASSPTGGGGTEAFF. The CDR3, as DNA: TGTGCCAGCAGCCCCACAGGGGGCGGGGGCACTGAAGCTTTCTTT.

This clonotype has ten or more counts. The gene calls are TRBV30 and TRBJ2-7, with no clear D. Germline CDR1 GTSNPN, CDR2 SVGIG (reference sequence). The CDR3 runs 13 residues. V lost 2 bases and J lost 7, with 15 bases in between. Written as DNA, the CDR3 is TGTGCCTGGAGTCTGGGCTACCTAGGAGAGCAGTACTTC. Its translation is CAWSLGYLGEQYF. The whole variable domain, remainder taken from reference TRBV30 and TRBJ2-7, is SQTIHQWPATLVQPVGSPLSLECTVEGTSNPNLYWYRQAAGRGLQLLFYSVGIGQISSEVPQNLSASRPQDRQFILSSKKLLLSDSGFYLCAWSLGYLGEQYFGPGTRLTVT.

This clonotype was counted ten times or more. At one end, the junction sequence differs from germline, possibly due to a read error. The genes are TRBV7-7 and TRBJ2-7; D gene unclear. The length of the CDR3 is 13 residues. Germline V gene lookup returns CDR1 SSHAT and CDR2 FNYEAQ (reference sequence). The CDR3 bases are TGTGCTAGCAGCTTAGGCCACGGCTACGAGCAGTACTTC. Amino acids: CASSLGHGYEQYF. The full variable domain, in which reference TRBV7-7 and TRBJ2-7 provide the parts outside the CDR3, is GAGVSQSPRYKVTKRGQDVTLRCDPISSHATLYWYQQALGQGPEFLTYFNYEAQPDKSGLPSDRFSAERPEGSISTLTIQRTEQRDSAMYRCASSLGHGYEQYFGPGTRLTVT.

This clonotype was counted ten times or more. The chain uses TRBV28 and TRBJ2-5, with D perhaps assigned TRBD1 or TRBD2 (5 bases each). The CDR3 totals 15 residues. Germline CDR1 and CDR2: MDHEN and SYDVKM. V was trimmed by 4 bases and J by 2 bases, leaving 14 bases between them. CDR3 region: CASSYPGPLQETQYF. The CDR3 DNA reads TGTGCCAGCAGTTACCCGGGACCGCTTCAAGAGACCCAGTACTTC.

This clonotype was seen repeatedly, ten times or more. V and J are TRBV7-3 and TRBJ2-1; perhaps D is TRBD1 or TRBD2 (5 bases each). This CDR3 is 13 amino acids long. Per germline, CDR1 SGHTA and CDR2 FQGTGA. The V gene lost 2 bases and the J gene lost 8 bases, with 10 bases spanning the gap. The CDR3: CASSLEGWDEQFF. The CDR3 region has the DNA TGTGCCAGCAGCTTAGAGGGGTGGGATGAGCAGTTCTTC.

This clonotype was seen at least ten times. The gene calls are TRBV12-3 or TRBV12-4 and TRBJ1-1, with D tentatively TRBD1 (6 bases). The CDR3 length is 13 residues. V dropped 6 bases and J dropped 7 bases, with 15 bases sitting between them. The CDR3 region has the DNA TGTGCCAGCAGCGACACAGGGTCGGGTGAAGCTTTCTTT. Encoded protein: CASSDTGSGEAFF.